Listed below are T cell receptor beta chains from one sample, sequenced in a study of shared clonotypes between healthy human individuals. Measured with immunoSEQ multiplex PCR; TCRdb has only the in-frame clones, and not every one. This table holds about 550,000 clones, around 95% found once. Source material: naive CD8+ T cells sorted from blood. Every receptor here comes from a woman in her twenties or thirties in good health. The CDR3 runs from the conserved cysteine through the conserved F or W. Fields, in order: clone size, J gene, D gene, V gene, CDR3 protein, CDR3 DNA. The D gene is left open where the match is weak. Rows may omit the clone size; those that give it use once, few, many or a size class.

>once|TRBJ2-3|TRBD1|TRBV7-9
CASSLTQGAKDTQYF
TGTGCCAGCAGCTTAACGCAGGGGGCTAAAGATACGCAGTATTTT
>.|TRBJ1-1|.|TRBV5-1
CASSSNGGTEAFF
TGCGCCAGCAGCTCCAATGGGGGAACTGAAGCTTTCTTT
>.|TRBJ2-1|.|TRBV7-6
CASSLVLAGGEDEQFF
TGTGCCAGCAGCTTAGTATTAGCAGGTGGTGAGGATGAGCAGTTCTTC
>.|TRBJ2-7|TRBD2|TRBV28
CASSEITGTSGGTYEQYF
TGTGCCAGCAGTGAAATTACCGGGACTAGCGGGGGAACCTACGAGCAGTACTTC
>.|TRBJ2-1|TRBD2|TRBV5-3
CARKGAGPRNEQFF
TGTGCCAGAAAAGGAGCGGGGCCCCGCAATGAGCAGTTCTTC
>.|TRBJ2-7|TRBD2|TRBV19
CASSISSGMYEQYF
TGTGCCAGTAGTATCAGTAGCGGGATGTACGAGCAGTACTTC
>.|TRBJ2-7|.|TRBV28
CASSSPRDIGGKNPYEQYF
TGTGCCAGCAGTTCCCCCCGGGACATCGGGGGTAAGAACCCCTACGAGCAGTACTTC
>.|TRBJ1-2|TRBD1|TRBV9
CASSSHRGGLSRGYTF
TGTGCCAGCAGCTCTCACAGGGGCGGGTTGTCTAGGGGCTACACCTTC
>.|TRBJ2-5|TRBD1|TRBV6-5
CASKPGQGGEQYF
TGTGCCAGCAAACCGGGACAGGGAGGTGAGCAGTACTTC
>.|TRBJ1-5|TRBD1|TRBV27
CASSSTGGTQPQHF
TGTGCCAGCAGTTCCACAGGGGGCACCCAGCCCCAGCATTTT
>.|TRBJ2-1|.|TRBV19
CASRDSYNEQFF
TGTGCCAGTAGGGACTCCTACAATGAGCAGTTCTTC
>.|TRBJ2-7|.|TRBV5-6
CASSLSSASASYEQYF
TGTGCCAGCAGCCTCTCCTCTGCCAGCGCTTCCTACGAGCAGTACTTC
>.|TRBJ2-3|.|TRBV28
CASSTKGAYTDTQYF
TGTGCCAGCTCTACTAAAGGGGCCTACACAGATACGCAGTATTTT
>.|TRBJ2-7|TRBD2|TRBV13
CASSLAGGSSYEQYF
TGTGCCAGCAGCTTAGCGGGAGGGAGCTCCTACGAGCAGTACTTC
>.|TRBJ2-2|.|TRBV15
CATSRVATGELFF
TGTGCCACCAGCAGAGTAGCGACCGGGGAGCTGTTTTTT
>.|TRBJ2-7|.|TRBV29-1
CSAQGHEQYF
TGCAGCGCACAGGGTCACGAGCAGTACTTC
>.|TRBJ1-4|.|TRBV15
CATSRDQGEKLFF
TGTGCCACCAGCAGAGACCAGGGAGAAAAACTGTTTTTT
>.|TRBJ2-2|.|TRBV5-4
CASRSSPGELFF
TGTGCCAGCAGGAGTAGCCCCGGGGAGCTGTTTTTT
>.|TRBJ2-7|.|TRBV29-1
CSVESSLYEQYF
TGCAGCGTTGAGAGTTCCCTCTACGAGCAGTACTTC
>once|TRBJ2-7|TRBD2|TRBV2
CASKTSGYEQYF
TGTGCCAGCAAGACTAGCGGCTACGAGCAGTACTTC
>once|TRBJ2-2|.|TRBV28
CASSRGTNTGELFF
TGTGCCAGCAGTCGCGGGACGAACACCGGGGAGCTGTTTTTT
>.|TRBJ2-2|TRBD1|TRBV5-6
CASSLRDRGTGELFF
TGTGCCAGCAGCCTCCGGGACAGGGGAACCGGGGAGCTGTTTTTT
>.|TRBJ2-7|.|TRBV5-6
CASSRGLGSYEQYF
TGTGCCAGCAGCCGGGGCCTGGGCTCCTACGAGCAGTACTTC
>.|TRBJ2-7|.|TRBV7-6
CASSLAGGTTYEQYF
TGTGCCAGCAGCTTAGCGGGAGGCACGACCTACGAGCAGTACTTC
>once|TRBJ2-2|TRBD2|TRBV4-2
CASSPTGTRGTGELFF
TGTGCCAGCAGCCCAACGGGGACTAGGGGCACCGGGGAGCTGTTTTTT
>.|TRBJ1-1|.|TRBV27
CASSLGMNTEAFF
TGTGCCAGCAGTTTGGGAATGAACACTGAAGCTTTCTTT
>.|TRBJ1-3|.|TRBV6-1
CASSESRPSGNTIYF
TGTGCCAGCAGTGAATCCAGGCCCTCTGGAAACACCATATATTTT
>.|TRBJ2-3|.|TRBV29-1
CSVEGGRTGDTQYF
TGCAGCGTTGAAGGGGGGAGGACCGGAGATACGCAGTATTTT
>.|TRBJ2-2|.|TRBV28
CASTMWGARTGELFF
TGTGCCAGCACCATGTGGGGGGCTCGTACCGGGGAGCTGTTTTTT
>.|TRBJ2-5|.|TRBV29-1
CSVLTGQETQYF
TGCAGCGTTCTTACAGGACAAGAGACCCAGTACTTC
>.|TRBJ2-1|TRBD1|TRBV28
CAVRDRGSNEQFF
TGTGCCGTCCGGGACAGGGGGTCCAATGAGCAGTTCTTC
>.|TRBJ2-5|TRBD1|TRBV5-4
CASSLGRGQTQETQYF
TGTGCCAGCAGCTTGGGTCGGGGACAGACCCAAGAGACCCAGTACTTC
>.|TRBJ1-5|.|TRBV2
CASSDFSENQPQHF
TGTGCCAGCAGTGACTTCAGTGAAAATCAGCCCCAGCATTTT
>.|TRBJ1-1|.|TRBV28
CASSYSVANTEAFF
TGTGCCAGCAGTTATTCAGTTGCGAACACTGAAGCTTTCTTT
>.|TRBJ2-7|TRBD2|TRBV9
CASSQTPGGYEQYF
TGTGCCAGCAGCCAGACCCCCGGGGGGTACGAGCAGTACTTC
>.|TRBJ2-3|.|TRBV6-5
CASSYAASTDTQYF
TGTGCCAGCAGTTACGCGGCTAGCACAGATACGCAGTATTTT
>.|TRBJ1-3|.|TRBV29-1
CSAQLMGRVSNTIYF
TGCAGCGCCCAACTCATGGGCAGGGTCTCAAACACCATATATTTT